The present TCR beta chain was sequenced within a study of cytomegalovirus exposure and HLA in healthy donors (dated by TCRdb to about 2017). General notes on the study: An earlier analysis of fewer than 750 of the donors reported 276 Gb of sequence data and roughly 120 million unique TCR beta sequences obtained from about 179 million T cells. Roughly 320 gigabases of sequencing data and around 80 million unique TCR sequences made up an early release that covered approximately 650 HLA-typed donors. Of the approximately 400 genotyped donors, 81% were placed in the genetic ancestry cluster associated with self-reported Caucasian donors. The study aimed to test whether cataloging public T cell receptors could reveal signatures of past pathogen exposure. The study profiled the T cell repertoires of 550 to 700 subjects by immunosequencing and related them to cytomegalovirus serostatus. Besides the first cohort of more than 650 subjects, a separate validation cohort made up of 95 to 150 different subjects was used. The study combined high-throughput TCR immunosequencing, statistical association of individual TCRs with disease status, and machine learning to predict cytomegalovirus infection status. To study patterns of TCR occurrence, a later analysis re-analyzed previously published TCR beta repertoires from hundreds of donors and added high-resolution HLA genotyping. In the later analysis, no new phenotypic data were used to find candidate immune exposures; instead, reliance was placed on TCR beta sequences and their occurrence across donors. An earlier analysis of fewer than 750 of the donors used high-throughput TCR beta sequencing to judge whether each TCR beta V gene segment behaved as functional or pseudogenic. Alongside the repertoire data, information on donor age, sex, ethnicity and CMV serostatus was compiled. A later genetic analysis took genome-wide SNP genotypes for about 55% of the 666 donors and used that subset as a discovery cohort. All discovery cohort repertoires had been generated using a single sequencing platform. HLA typing included class I and class II loci at four-digit resolution. The number of donors typed differed by locus, with about 629-630 for A, B, C, DRB1 and DQB1, around 500 for DQA1, under 610 for DPA1, and around 430 for DPB1. Because of strong linkage in the cohort, five DR-DQ haplotypes were treated as single units for association and clustering. Among almost 400 genotyped donors of the cohort, an average of approximately 240,000 unique TCR beta nucleotide sequences were sequenced per donor, about a sixth of them non-productive.

Deletion took 6 bases off V and 4 bases off J, with a span of 10 bases between the germline ends. CDR1 and CDR2, per the germline V gene (reference sequence), are LNHDA and SQIVND. Its CDR3 holds 12 amino acids, cysteine through phenylalanine. Of all the DNA, just the CDR3 is kept, 36 bases in frame from base 1. The paper's findings and limits, for the study overall: According to a later analysis, most CMV-associated TCR beta chains appeared to be HLA-restricted, and the HLA associations seemed to be driven largely by CMV exposure. In vitro tests confirmed that a few of the cytomegalovirus-associated TCR beta chains recognize cytomegalovirus antigens. The study listed 150 to 200 TCR beta chains as associated with cytomegalovirus. Because counts were too low, seventeen rarely observed V segments, including chromosome 9 orphons, were excluded from the earlier analysis of around 590 of the donors. It was suggested by the authors that the approach could potentially be generalized to other disease states and immunological phenotypes. The classifier was reported to diagnose cytomegalovirus status with high specificity and sensitivity in both the original cohort and the validation cohort. In an earlier analysis of fewer than 700 of the donors, most TCR beta V segments appeared in productive rearrangements about 87% or about 30% of the time, broadly matching IMGT annotations. Across donors, most TCR sequences were observed very rarely, whereas some public TCRs were present in many individuals. Linkage disequilibrium might explain the correlated functional status among segregating V segments, but an unknown experimental factor could not be ruled out. Assigning TCR associations to individual alleles was difficult when HLA alleles, especially DR and DQ, strongly co-occurred. A later analysis found that HLA-associated TCR beta chains were more clonally expanded and had lower generation probabilities than equally common non-associated chains. Only TCR beta chains were sequenced in this cohort, and the absence of alpha or paired-chain data limited detectable features. CMV serostatus was the only immune exposure information available for the cohort. A further reported finding was that TCR beta sequences accurately predicted the HLA-A and HLA-B alleles for most subjects in the first cohort. In a later analysis, 15,000 to 20,000 TCR beta sequences were associated with specific HLA alleles at a false discovery rate of 0.05. Several of the top co-occurrence clusters appeared to be linked to parvovirus B19, influenza, CMV and Epstein-Barr virus, according to a later analysis. In a later genetic analysis, a missense DCLRE1C variant was associated with V-gene and J-gene trimming of TCR beta chains, and the association was replicated in an independent cohort. Sequencing depth was assumed to be roughly uniform across donors in the presence/absence analyses, though that assumption may not hold. A later analysis found that TCR association rates varied across HLA loci, with DRB1 alleles showing the most associated TCRs and HLA-C alleles the fewest. HLA typing was unavailable for some donors at each locus, so association tests used only the typed subset. A later genetic analysis reported fewer N-insertions in productive TCRs among donors in an Asian-associated ancestry cluster than the roughly 620-donor mean. Because the 87-base-pair reads could not distinguish some IMGT-functional V segments, including TRBV6-2 and TRBV6-3, those segments were excluded. The sequencing pipeline was judged likely to have produced a cluster of highly shared sequence variants as a technical artifact.

There are a few counts of this clone. Its binding antigen is unknown. No clone much larger than this one lies a single base away; base qualities are absent. Receptors were amplified or captured by the immunoSEQ multiplex PCR assay. A mixture of 60 forward primers for TCR Vbeta segments and 13 reverse primers for TCR Jbeta segments was used in the multiplex PCR. Amplification of the CDR3 region of rearranged TCR beta genes was performed with a multiplex PCR assay on genomic DNA. The amplified TCR beta libraries were sequenced on the Illumina HiSeq System as 87-base-pair reads. In the authors' own workflow: A later analysis tallied roughly 76 million unique TCR beta chains across the 666 repertoires, and some 10 million of those chains were shared by two or more donors. To remove PCR and sequencing errors, raw reads were error-corrected and collapsed into unique sequences using a nearest-neighbor algorithm that merged closely related sequences. CDR3 sequences were aligned to IMGT reference sequences to assign V, D and J gene segments. Each retained sequence needed at least a six-nucleotide match to both a V gene segment and a J gene segment. A rearrangement counted as productive if the CDR3 had no stop codons and remained in frame with V and J, and every other rearrangement counted as non-productive. CDR3 was defined according to IMGT convention as the region running from the second conserved V-encoded cysteine to the conserved J-encoded phenylalanine. In an earlier analysis of roughly 610 of the donors, sequences lacking an unambiguous match to a single V gene segment were excluded. In an earlier analysis of 450 to 750 of the donors, a V segment was called functional when productive rearrangements were above 56.7%, and segregating when the standard deviation between donors exceeded 5%. To diagnose cytomegalovirus status from the catalog of TCR beta chain sequences, a statistical classification framework was built. In a later analysis, V and J genes were assigned by comparing TCR nucleotide sequences against IMGT/GENE-DB human TR gene sequences. A later analysis assigned CDR3 sequences and most-parsimonious VDJ recombination scenarios with the TCRdist pipeline. In a later analysis, each TCR beta chain was defined by its CDR3 amino acid sequence together with its V-gene family, and reads without a unique V-gene family were excluded. To address suspected cross-contamination and a sequencing artifact, a later analysis removed over 500 highly shared, low-generation-probability nucleotide sequences. For each public chain, a later analysis derived a clonal expansion index from normalized ranks of inferred template counts within each repertoire. In a later analysis, generation probabilities were computed with a VDJ recombination model fitted to out-of-frame rearrangements, and the resulting probabilities were checked against IGoR. A later analysis scored TCR-TCR, TCR-HLA and TCR-CMV co-occurrence with hypergeometric tests, applying a repertoire-size bias correction to TCR pairs. To estimate false discovery rates, a later analysis permuted the HLA or CMV assignments 20 times. In a later analysis, co-occurring TCRs were grouped using DBSCAN, with TCRdist sequence similarity added in when clustering inside HLA-allele-positive subsets. Co-occurrence clustering excluded repertoires with fewer than 30,000 or more than 120,000 public chains, plus five with anomalous nucleotide sharing. The table was pulled from immuneACCESS by TCRdb, which kept in-frame rearrangements only. Such tables lose some clones; where checked, under half of the loss comes from unresolved V genes, and the rest has no known cause. V, J and clone size derive from that table, while D and trimming were established from the DNA sequence. The sample profile shows about 190,000 clones; just under 80% of them were found once. The ten largest account for around 6.1% of the sample.

The cohort was made up of around 720 healthy bone marrow donors. At the time of sampling, all cohort members were nominally healthy, though unrecorded immune exposures were likely present. The donor tested CMV seropositive, placing the donor among the 290 or so seropositive members of the cohort. Each donor provided a peripheral blood sample, and peripheral blood mononuclear cells were used for TCR beta sequencing. Genomic DNA extraction from the blood cell samples was performed with the Qiagen DNeasy Blood Extraction Kit. The clonotype was recovered from a young woman in good health and CMV-seropositive. The sequencing input was PBMCs. This chain is built from TRBV19 and TRBJ2-7; TRBD2 could be the D gene, as 5 bases match. The CDR3 corresponds to CASSDRGYEQYF. The nucleotide sequence is TGTGCCAGTAGCGACCGGGGTTACGAGCAGTACTTC.